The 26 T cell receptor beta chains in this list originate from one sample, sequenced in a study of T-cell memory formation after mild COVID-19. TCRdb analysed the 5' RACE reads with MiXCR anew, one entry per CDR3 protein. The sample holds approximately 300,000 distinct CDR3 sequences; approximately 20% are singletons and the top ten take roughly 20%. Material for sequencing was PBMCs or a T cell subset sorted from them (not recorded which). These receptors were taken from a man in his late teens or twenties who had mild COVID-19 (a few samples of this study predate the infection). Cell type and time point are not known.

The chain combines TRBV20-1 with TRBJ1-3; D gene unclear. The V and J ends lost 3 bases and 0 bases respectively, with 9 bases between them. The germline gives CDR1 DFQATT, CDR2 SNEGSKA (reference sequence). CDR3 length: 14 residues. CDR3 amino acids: CSASRFSSGNTIYF. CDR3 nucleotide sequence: TGCAGTGCTAGTAGGTTTTCCTCTGGAAACACCATATATTTT.

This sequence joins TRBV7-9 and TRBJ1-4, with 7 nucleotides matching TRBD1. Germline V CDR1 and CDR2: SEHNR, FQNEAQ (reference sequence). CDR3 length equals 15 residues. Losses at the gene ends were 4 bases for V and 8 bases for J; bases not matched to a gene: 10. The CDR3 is CASSSLGGLFEKLFF. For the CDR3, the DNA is TGTGCCAGCAGCTCACTAGGGGGCCTGTTCGAAAAACTGTTTTTT.

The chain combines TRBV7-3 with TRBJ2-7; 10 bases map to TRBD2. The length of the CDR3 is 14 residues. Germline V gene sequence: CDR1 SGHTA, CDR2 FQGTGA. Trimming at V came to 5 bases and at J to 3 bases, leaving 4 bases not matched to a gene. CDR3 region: CASSPLAGIYEQYV. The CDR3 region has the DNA TGTGCCAGCAGCCCACTAGCGGGGATCTACGAGCAGTACGTC.

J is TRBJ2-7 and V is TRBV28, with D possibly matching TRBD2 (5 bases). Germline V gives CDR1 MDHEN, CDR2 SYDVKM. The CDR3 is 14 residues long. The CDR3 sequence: CAPRPRCGSYEQYV. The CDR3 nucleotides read TGTGCACCGCGGCCGCGATGCGGGTCCTACGAGCAGTACGTC.

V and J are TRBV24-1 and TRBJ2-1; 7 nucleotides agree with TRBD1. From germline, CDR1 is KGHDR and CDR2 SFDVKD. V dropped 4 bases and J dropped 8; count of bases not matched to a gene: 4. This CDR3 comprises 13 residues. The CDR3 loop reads CATSESDRDEQFF. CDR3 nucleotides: TGTGCCACCAGTGAATCCGACAGGGATGAGCAGTTCTTC.

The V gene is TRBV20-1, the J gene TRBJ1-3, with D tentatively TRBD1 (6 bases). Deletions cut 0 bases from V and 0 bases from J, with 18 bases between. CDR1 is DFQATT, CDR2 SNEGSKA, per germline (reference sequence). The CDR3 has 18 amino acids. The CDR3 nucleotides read TGCAGTGCTAGAGATCTCAGGGGATTGGCGTCCTCTGGAAACACCATATATTTT. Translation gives CSARDLRGLASSGNTIYF.

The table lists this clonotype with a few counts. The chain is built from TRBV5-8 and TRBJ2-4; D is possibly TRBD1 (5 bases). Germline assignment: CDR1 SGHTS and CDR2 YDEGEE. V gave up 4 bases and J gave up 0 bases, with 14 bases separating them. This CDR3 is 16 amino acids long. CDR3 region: CASSPNHDRAKNIQYF. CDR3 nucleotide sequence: TGTGCCAGCAGCCCGAATCACGACAGAGCCAAAAACATTCAGTACTTC. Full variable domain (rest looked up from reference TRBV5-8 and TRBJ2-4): EAGVTQSPTHLIKTRGQQATLRCSPISGHTSVYWYQQALGLGLQFLLWYDEGEERNRGNFPPRFSGRQFPNYSSELNVNALELEDSALYLCASSPNHDRAKNIQYFGAGTRLSVL.

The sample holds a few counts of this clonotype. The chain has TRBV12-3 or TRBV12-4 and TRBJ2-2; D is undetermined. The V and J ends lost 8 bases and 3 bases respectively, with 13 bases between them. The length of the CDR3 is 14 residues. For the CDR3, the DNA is TGTGCCAGCCTTCGGTCCACATACACCGGGGAGCTGTTTTTT. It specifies CASLRSTYTGELFF.

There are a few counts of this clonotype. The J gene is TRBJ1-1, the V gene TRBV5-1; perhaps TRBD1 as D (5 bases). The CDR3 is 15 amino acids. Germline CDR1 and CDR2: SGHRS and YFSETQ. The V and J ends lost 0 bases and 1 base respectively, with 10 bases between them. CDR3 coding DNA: TGCGCCAGCAGCTTGGCCCCAGGGTCGAACACTGAAGCTTTCTTT. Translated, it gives CASSLAPGSNTEAFF. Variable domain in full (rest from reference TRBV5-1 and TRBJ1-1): KAGVTQTPRYLIKTRGQQVTLSCSPISGHRSVSWYQQTPGQGLQFLFEYFSETQRNKGNFPGRFSGRQFSNSRSEMNVSTLELGDSALYLCASSLAPGSNTEAFFGQGTRLTVV.

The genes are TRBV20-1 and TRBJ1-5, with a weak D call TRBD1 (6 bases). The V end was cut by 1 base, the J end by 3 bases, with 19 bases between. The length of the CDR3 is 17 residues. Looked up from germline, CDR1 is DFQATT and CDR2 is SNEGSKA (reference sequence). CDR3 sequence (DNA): TGCAGTGCTAGAGGGGGTGGAGGCAGGGGATACAATCAGCCCCAGCATTTT. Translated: CSARGGGGRGYNQPQHF.

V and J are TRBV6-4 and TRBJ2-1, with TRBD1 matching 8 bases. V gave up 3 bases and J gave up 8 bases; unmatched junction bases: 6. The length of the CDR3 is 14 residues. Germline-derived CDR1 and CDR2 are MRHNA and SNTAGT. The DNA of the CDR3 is TGTGCCAGCAGTGAGACCCAGGGGGCGGATGAGCAGTTCTTC. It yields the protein CASSETQGADEQFF.

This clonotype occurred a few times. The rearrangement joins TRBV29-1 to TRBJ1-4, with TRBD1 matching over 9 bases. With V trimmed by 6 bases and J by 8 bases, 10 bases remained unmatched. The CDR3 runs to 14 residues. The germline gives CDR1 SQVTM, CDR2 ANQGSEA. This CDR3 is CSVPSGTGPEKLFF. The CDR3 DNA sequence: TGCAGCGTCCCTTCCGGGACAGGGCCCGAAAAACTGTTTTTT. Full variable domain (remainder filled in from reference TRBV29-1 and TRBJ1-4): SAVISQKPSRDICQRGTSLTIQCQVDSQVTMMFWYRQQPGQSLTLIATANQGSEATYESGFVIDKFPISRPNLTFSTLTVSNMSPEDSSIYLCSVPSGTGPEKLFFGSGTQLSVL.

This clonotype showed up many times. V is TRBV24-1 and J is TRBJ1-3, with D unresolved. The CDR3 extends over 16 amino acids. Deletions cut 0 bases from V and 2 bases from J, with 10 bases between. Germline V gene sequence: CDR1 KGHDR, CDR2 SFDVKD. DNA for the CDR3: TGTGCCACCAGTGATTTGGCAGAACCTCCTGGAAACACCATATATTTT. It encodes CATSDLAEPPGNTIYF.

Written as DNA, the CDR3 is TGTGCCAGCAGCGCAGGGGCTAGAGAGACCCAGTACTTC. This codes for CASSAGARETQYF. The V gene is TRBV7-9, the J gene TRBJ2-5; D may be TRBD1 (6 bases). The CDR3 is 13 residues long. In germline, CDR1 is SEHNR, CDR2 FQNEAQ (reference sequence). V shed 5 bases and J shed 4 bases, with 11 bases lying between them. Full variable domain (remainder filled in from reference TRBV7-9 and TRBJ2-5): DTGVSQNPRHKITKRGQNVTFRCDPISEHNRLYWYRQTLGQGPEFLTYFQNEAQLEKSRLLSDRFSAERPKGSFSTLEIQRTEQGDSAMYLCASSAGARETQYFGPGTRLLVL.

The CDR3 DNA reads TGTGCCAGCGGAGGGGAGCCCGGGGAGCTGTTTTTT. Its translation: CASGGEPGELFF. The chain links TRBV28 to TRBJ2-2; weak D call: TRBD2 (6 bases). Trimming removed 8 bases at V and 6 bases at J, with 10 bases between. Germline loops: CDR1 MDHEN, CDR2 SYDVKM. This CDR3 is 12 amino acids long.

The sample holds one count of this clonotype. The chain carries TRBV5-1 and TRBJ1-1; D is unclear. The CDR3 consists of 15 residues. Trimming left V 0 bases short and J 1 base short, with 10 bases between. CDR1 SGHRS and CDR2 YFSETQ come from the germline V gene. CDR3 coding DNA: TGCGCCAGCAGCTTGGGAGGTTTGGGGAACACTGAAGCTTTCTTT. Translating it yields CASSLGGLGNTEAFF. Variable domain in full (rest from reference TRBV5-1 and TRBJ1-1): KAGVTQTPRYLIKTRGQQVTLSCSPISGHRSVSWYQQTPGQGLQFLFEYFSETQRNKGNFPGRFSGRQFSNSRSEMNVSTLELGDSALYLCASSLGGLGNTEAFFGQGTRLTVV.

CDR3 nucleotide sequence: TGCAGTGCCCAACAGGGATGGGGTGGCTACACCTTC. It codes for CSAQQGWGGYTF. The chain recombines TRBV20-1 with TRBJ1-2; maybe TRBD1 (6 bases). V lost 6 bases and J lost 7, with 15 bases in between. Germline V gene data show CDR1 as DFQATT and CDR2 as SNEGSKA (reference sequence). The length of the CDR3 is 12 residues.

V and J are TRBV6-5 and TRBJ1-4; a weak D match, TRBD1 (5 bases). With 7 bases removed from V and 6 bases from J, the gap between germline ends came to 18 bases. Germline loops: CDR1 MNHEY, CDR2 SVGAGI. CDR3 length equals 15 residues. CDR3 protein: CASKIGAREYEKLFF. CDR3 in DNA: TGTGCCAGCAAGATAGGGGCCAGAGAATATGAAAAACTGTTTTTT.

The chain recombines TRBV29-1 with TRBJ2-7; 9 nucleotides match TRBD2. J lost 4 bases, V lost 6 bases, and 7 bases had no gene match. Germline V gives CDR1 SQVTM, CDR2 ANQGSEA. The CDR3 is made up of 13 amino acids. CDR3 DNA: TGCAGCGTGTCGCCTAGCGGGGCATACGAGCAGTACTTC. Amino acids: CSVSPSGAYEQYF.

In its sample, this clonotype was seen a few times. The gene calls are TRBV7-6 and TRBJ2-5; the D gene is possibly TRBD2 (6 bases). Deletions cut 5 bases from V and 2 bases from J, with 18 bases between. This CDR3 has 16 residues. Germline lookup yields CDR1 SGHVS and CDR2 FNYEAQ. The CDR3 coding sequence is TGTGCCAGCAGCCCCCGGAGGGCTGCGGCTCAAGAGACCCAGTACTTC. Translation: CASSPRRAAAQETQYF.

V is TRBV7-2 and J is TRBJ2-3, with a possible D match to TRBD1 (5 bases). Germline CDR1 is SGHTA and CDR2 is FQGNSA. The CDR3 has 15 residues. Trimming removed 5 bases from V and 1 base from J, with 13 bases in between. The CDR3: CASSNQGFRTDTQYF. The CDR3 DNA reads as TGTGCCAGCAGCAACCAGGGATTTCGCACAGATACGCAGTATTTT.

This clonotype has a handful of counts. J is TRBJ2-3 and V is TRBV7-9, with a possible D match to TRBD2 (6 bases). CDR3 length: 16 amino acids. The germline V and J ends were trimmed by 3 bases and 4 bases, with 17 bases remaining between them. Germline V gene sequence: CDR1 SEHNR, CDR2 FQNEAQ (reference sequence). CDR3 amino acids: CASSFGRGLSADTQYF. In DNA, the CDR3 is TGTGCCAGCAGCTTTGGGCGGGGCCTCAGTGCAGATACGCAGTATTTT.

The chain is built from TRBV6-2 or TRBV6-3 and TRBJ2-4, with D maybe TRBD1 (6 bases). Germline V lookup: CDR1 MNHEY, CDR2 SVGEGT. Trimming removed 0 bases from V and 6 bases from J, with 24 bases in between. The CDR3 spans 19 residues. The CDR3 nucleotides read TGTGCCAGCAGTTACTCGAGTTGGGGACACCAATTGGGCGGAAACATTCAGTACTTC. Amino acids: CASSYSSWGHQLGGNIQYF.

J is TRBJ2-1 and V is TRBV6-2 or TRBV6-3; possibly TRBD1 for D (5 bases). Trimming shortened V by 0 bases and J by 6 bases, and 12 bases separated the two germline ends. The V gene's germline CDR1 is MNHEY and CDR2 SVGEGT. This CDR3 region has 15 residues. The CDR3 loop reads CASSYSSGALNEQFF. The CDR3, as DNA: TGTGCCAGCAGTTACTCGAGTGGGGCACTCAATGAGCAGTTCTTC.

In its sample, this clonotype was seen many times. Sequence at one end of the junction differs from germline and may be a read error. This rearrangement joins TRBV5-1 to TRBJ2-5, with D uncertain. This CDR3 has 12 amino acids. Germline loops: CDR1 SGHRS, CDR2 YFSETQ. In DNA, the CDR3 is TGTGCCAGCAGCTTAGCCCAAGAGACCCAGTACTTC. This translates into CASSLAQETQYF.

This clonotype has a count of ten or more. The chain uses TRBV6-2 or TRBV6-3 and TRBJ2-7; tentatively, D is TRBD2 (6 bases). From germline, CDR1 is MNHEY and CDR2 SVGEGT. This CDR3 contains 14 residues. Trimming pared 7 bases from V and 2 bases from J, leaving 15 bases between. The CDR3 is CASKHRGGAYEQYV. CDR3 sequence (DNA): TGTGCCAGCAAACACCGGGGAGGTGCCTACGAGCAGTACGTC.